This passage covers 17 T cell receptor beta chains from one sample sequenced in a study of T-cell memory formation after mild COVID-19. Each CDR3 protein is one row after TCRdb ran MiXCR on the 5' RACE reads. The repertoire holds under 450,000 distinct CDR3 sequences, with around a quarter as singletons. The sequenced sample consisted of PBMCs or a T cell subset sorted from them (not recorded which). These receptors came from an adult woman who had mild COVID-19 (a few samples of this study predate the infection). Cell type and time point are not known.

This clonotype was picked up a small number of times. The chain has TRBV6-5 and TRBJ1-1, with TRBD1 identical over 8 bases. The CDR3 is 15 residues long. Germline-derived CDR1 and CDR2 are MNHEY and SVGAGI. The V segment lost 2 bases and the J segment 4 bases; nucleotides outside the gene matches: 6. Here the CDR3 DNA reads TGTGCCAGCAGTTACACCGGACAGGGAGGCACTGAAGCTTTCTTT. This translates into CASSYTGQGGTEAFF.

This rearrangement joins TRBV6-2 or TRBV6-3 to TRBJ2-1; D gene unclear. The germline V gene has CDR1 MNHEY and CDR2 SVGEGT. The CDR3 runs to 13 residues. V was clipped by 2 bases and J by 3 bases, with 5 bases between them. CDR3 in DNA: TGTGCCAGCAGTTACGGAGTCTACAATGAGCAGTTCTTC. Its protein product is CASSYGVYNEQFF.

This chain connects TRBV7-2 to TRBJ2-1; D is unresolved. CDR1 and CDR2 (germline): SGHTA, FQGNSA. This CDR3 is built from 15 residues. Trimming stripped 1 base from V and 1 base from J, with 8 bases between. CDR3 coding DNA: TGTGCCAGCAGCTTAGGGGCCGGTTCCTACAATGAGCAGTTCTTC. It yields the protein CASSLGAGSYNEQFF. Together with reference TRBV7-2 and TRBJ2-1, the CDR3 gives the full variable domain: GAGVSQSPSNKVTEKGKDVELRCDPISGHTALYWYRQSLGQGLEFLIYFQGNSAPDKSGLPSDRFSAERTGGSVSTLTIQRTQQEDSAVYLCASSLGAGSYNEQFFGPGTRLTVL.

This clonotype was observed many times. The rearrangement uses TRBV7-9 and TRBJ2-3; D gene ambiguous. The CDR3 is 14 amino acids. V was trimmed by 1 base and J by 3 bases, leaving 8 bases between them. Germline V gene sequence: CDR1 SEHNR, CDR2 FQNEAQ (reference sequence). The CDR3 reads CASSLVTGTDTQYF. Written as DNA, the CDR3 is TGTGCCAGCAGCTTAGTCACCGGGACAGATACGCAGTATTTT.

This clonotype came up a few times. The chain employs TRBV4-1 and TRBJ2-4; tentatively, D is TRBD2 (5 bases). Germline CDR1 and CDR2: MGHRA and YSYEKL. The CDR3 consists of 16 residues. V was trimmed by 0 bases and J by 7 bases, leaving 16 bases between them. As DNA, the CDR3 is TGCGCCAGCAGCCAAGACAGGACGACCGGCGGGAACATTCAGTACTTC. Residues: CASSQDRTTGGNIQYF.

This clonotype was recorded once. The V and J genes are TRBV7-9 and TRBJ2-1; D remains unclear. CDR3 length: 11 amino acids. Trimming removed 10 bases at V and 7 bases at J, with 11 bases between. Germline values: CDR1 SEHNR, CDR2 FQNEAQ (reference sequence). CDR3 loop: CAITPGNEQFF. CDR3 DNA sequence: TGTGCCATCACGCCTGGGAATGAGCAGTTCTTC. Using reference TRBV7-9 and TRBJ2-1 for the parts outside the CDR3, the full variable domain is DTGVSQNPRHKITKRGQNVTFRCDPISEHNRLYWYRQTLGQGPEFLTYFQNEAQLEKSRLLSDRFSAERPKGSFSTLEIQRTEQGDSAMYLCAITPGNEQFFGPGTRLTVL.

This clonotype came up a few times. The genes are TRBV6-1 and TRBJ1-1; D is uncertain. V was trimmed by 4 bases and J by 2 bases, leaving 11 bases between them. Germline CDR1 reads MNHNS; CDR2 reads SASEGT. CDR3 size: 14 residues. CDR3 residues: CASSGRQRNTEAFF. CDR3 DNA sequence: TGTGCCAGCAGTGGTAGGCAGAGAAACACTGAAGCTTTCTTT.

At least ten counts were recorded for this clonotype. The chain has TRBV20-1 and TRBJ2-5; D is possibly TRBD2 (6 bases). The CDR3 length is 18 residues. Trimming took off 2 bases at V and 5 bases at J, with 27 bases between the two ends. In germline, CDR1 is DFQATT, CDR2 SNEGSKA (reference sequence). The CDR3: CSARPRELPGTQRETQYF. CDR3 in DNA: TGCAGTGCTAGACCCAGGGAATTACCCGGGACTCAAAGGGAGACCCAGTACTTC.

A few counts support this clonotype. The junction departs from germline at one end; a sequencing error may be responsible. The chain joins TRBV20-1 to TRBJ1-3; D perhaps matches TRBD1 (5 bases). This CDR3 comprises 13 residues. Germline lookup yields CDR1 DFQATT and CDR2 SNEGSKA (reference sequence). This chain's CDR3 is CSAGDSSGNTIYF. The CDR3 region has the DNA TGCAGTGCTGGAGACAGCTCTGGAAACACCATATATTTT.

The rearrangement joins TRBV20-1 to TRBJ1-1; D gene unclear. The V gene's germline CDR1 is DFQATT and CDR2 SNEGSKA (reference sequence). The CDR3 contains 15 residues. V was clipped by 1 base and J by 1 base, with 13 bases between them. CDR3 amino acids: CSARVPGSGNTEAFF. The CDR3 DNA sequence: TGCAGTGCTAGAGTGCCAGGTAGTGGGAACACTGAAGCTTTCTTT.

The sample holds a few counts of this clonotype. This chain links TRBV7-9 with TRBJ2-5, with D perhaps matching TRBD1 (5 bases). V gave up 8 bases and J gave up 1 base, with 17 bases separating them. This CDR3 has 15 residues. Per the germline V gene, CDR1 is SEHNR and CDR2 is FQNEAQ (reference sequence). The CDR3 DNA reads TGTGCCAGCTCCTGGGAATCAGGGCCCCAAGAGACCCAGTACTTC. Protein sequence: CASSWESGPQETQYF.

The chain carries TRBV20-1 and TRBJ1-2; D call uncertain. Germline CDR1 reads DFQATT; CDR2 reads SNEGSKA (reference sequence). V was cut by 0 bases and J by 8 bases, with 10 bases left in between. The CDR3 runs 12 residues. The chain's CDR3 is CSARELSTGYTF. The CDR3 nucleotides are TGCAGTGCTAGAGAGCTCTCTACCGGCTACACCTTC.

V gene TRBV7-9 combines with J gene TRBJ1-5; D is possibly TRBD1 (6 bases). This CDR3 is 15 amino acids long. The V gene's germline CDR1 is SEHNR and CDR2 FQNEAQ (reference sequence). V was pared by 4 bases and J by 3 bases, with 13 bases between. The CDR3 reads CASSSSGQYNQPQHF. CDR3 nucleotide sequence: TGTGCCAGCAGCTCCTCCGGACAGTACAATCAGCCCCAGCATTTT.

The V call is TRBV7-2, the J call TRBJ1-2; TRBD1 is a possible D gene (6 bases). This CDR3 is 13 amino acids long. With 5 bases removed from V and 4 bases from J, the gap between germline ends came to 11 bases. CDR1 SGHTA and CDR2 FQGNSA come from the germline V gene. In nucleotides, the CDR3 is TGTGCCAGCAGCATGGACAGAAGCTATGGCTACACCTTC. It translates to CASSMDRSYGYTF.

The rearrangement uses TRBV20-1 and TRBJ1-1, with D possibly matching TRBD1 (6 bases). The CDR3 contains 15 residues. CDR1 DFQATT and CDR2 SNEGSKA come from the germline V gene (reference sequence). V lost 5 bases and J lost 0, with 16 bases in between. The CDR3 reads CSAPDGGTMNTEAFF. The CDR3 nucleotides are TGCAGTGCTCCCGATGGGGGGACAATGAACACTGAAGCTTTCTTT.

The J gene is TRBJ2-5, the V gene TRBV6-5, with a possible D match to TRBD1 (5 bases). Germline V gives CDR1 MNHEY, CDR2 SVGAGI. The CDR3 is 17 residues long. V was trimmed by 5 bases and J by 5 bases, leaving 24 bases between them. The CDR3 loop is CASSPKLGARVGETQYF. CDR3 in DNA: TGTGCCAGCAGTCCGAAACTGGGCGCCAGGGTTGGGGAGACCCAGTACTTC.

A few counts support this clonotype. This chain uses TRBV7-9 with TRBJ2-5, with D perhaps matching TRBD2 (6 bases). The CDR3 spans 15 residues. Germline CDR1 is SEHNR and CDR2 is FQNEAQ (reference sequence). Between the trimmed V and J ends, which lost 0 bases and 3 bases, there was a span of 11 bases. The CDR3 DNA sequence: TGTGCCAGCAGCTTAGCTGGGACTGGGAAAGAGACCCAGTACTTC. Its protein product is CASSLAGTGKETQYF.